The T cell receptor beta chain described here comes from a study of blood T cell repertoires in COVID-19. Study-wide background: There were acute and convalescent COVID-19 samples, and they came from the United States, Italy and Spain.

This clone showed up just once. Original methodology: Amplification with reference gene primers provided the estimates of nucleated cell counts. Sequenced by immunoSEQ multiplex PCR; TCRdb stores in-frame clones only, minus some. V, J and clone size derive from that table, while D and trimming were established from the DNA sequence. The sample contains around 300,000 clones, 85% to 90% of which appear only once. Germline trimming cut 0 bases from V and 1 base from J; bases unmatched to any gene: 3. The CDR3 has 16 residues. Germline V gene lookup returns CDR1 SGHKS and CDR2 YYEKEE (reference sequence).

What was sequenced was PBMCs or T cells enriched from blood (not recorded which). This sequence originates from a woman aged 60 to 75 who had recovered from COVID-19. The chain is built from TRBV5-5 and TRBJ2-3; 9 bases are shared with TRBD2. The CDR3 spells CASSLAASGGTDTQYF. DNA of the CDR3: TGTGCCAGCAGCTTGGCGGCTAGCGGGGGCACAGATACGCAGTATTTT.